This T cell receptor beta chain originates from a study of early T cells in non-severe SARS-CoV-2 infection. Study-level information: Sequenced bulk RNA came from whole blood that was unsorted, and chains were unpaired. Findings of the study overall: Comparison of clonotypes with VDJdb favored anti-spike CD8 responses while missing private and CD4 specificities.

This clonotype showed up just a few times. The antigen remains unidentified. Each single cDNA molecule received a unique molecular identifier. TCRdb used MiXCR to reprocess the 5' RACE reads, holding one entry per CDR3 protein. The sample yields about 30,000 distinct CDR3 sequences, 5.8% seen once. The receptor comes from an adult who was a healthcare worker with PCR-confirmed SARS-CoV-2 infection or an uninfected control (not recorded which). The specimen was whole blood.

Written as DNA, the CDR3 is TGTGCCAGCAGCTTTACAGGGTATCAGCCCCAGCATTTT. This translates into CASSFTGYQPQHF. This rearrangement joins TRBV7-9 to TRBJ1-5, with D maybe TRBD1 (6 bases). V was clipped by 3 bases and J by 5 bases, with 8 bases between them. CDR1 and CDR2 from the germline V gene are SEHNR and FQNEAQ (reference sequence). This CDR3 comprises 13 residues.